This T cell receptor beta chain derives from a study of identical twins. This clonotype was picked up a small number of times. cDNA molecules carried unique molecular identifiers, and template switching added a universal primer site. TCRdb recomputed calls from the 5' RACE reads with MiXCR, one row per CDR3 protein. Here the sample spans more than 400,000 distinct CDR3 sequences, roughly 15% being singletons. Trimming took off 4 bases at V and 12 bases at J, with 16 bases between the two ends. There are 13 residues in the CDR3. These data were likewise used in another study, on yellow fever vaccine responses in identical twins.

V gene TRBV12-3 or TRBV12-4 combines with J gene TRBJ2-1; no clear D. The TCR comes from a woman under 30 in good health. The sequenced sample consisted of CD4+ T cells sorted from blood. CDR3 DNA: TGTGCCAGCAGTTCGTCCCAGGCTACTCGGCAGTTCTTC. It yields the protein CASSSSQATRQFF.